Each of the 22 T cell receptor beta chains below was sequenced from the same sample in a study of long-term antiretroviral therapy in people with HIV. Assay version v3.0 of immunoSEQ was used, and it was run at survey level. TCRdb's copy holds only in-frame clones and misses some; the assay was immunoSEQ multiplex PCR. This sample yields roughly 33,000 clones, of which roughly three quarters are seen a single time; around 8% belongs to the top ten. The sequenced sample was unsorted PBMCs, obtained 3.1 years after starting antiretroviral therapy. The receptors were sampled from a woman between 50 and 59 years old with HIV.

The rearrangement uses TRBV2 and TRBJ2-3; 8 bases agree with TRBD2. Losses at the gene ends were 7 bases for V and 1 base for J; bases not matched to a gene: 13. Germline lookup yields CDR1 SNHLY and CDR2 FYNNEI. The CDR3 length is 17 residues. CDR3 sequence reads: CASTQAASGRRTDTQYF. The CDR3 bases are TGTGCCAGCACCCAAGCGGCTAGCGGGCGTCGCACAGATACGCAGTATTTT.

This chain connects TRBV4-2 to TRBJ1-4; D unclear. This CDR3 spans 15 amino acids. Germline CDR1 is LGHNA and CDR2 is YNFKEQ. V shed 5 bases and J shed 0 bases, with 10 bases lying between them. The CDR3 loop is CASSETDATNEKLFF. The CDR3 coding sequence is TGTGCCAGCAGCGAAACGGATGCAACTAATGAAAAACTGTTTTTT.

The chain has TRBV6-5 and TRBJ2-5, with D hard to call. From germline, CDR1 is MNHEY and CDR2 SVGAGI. The CDR3 runs to 11 residues. Trimming stripped 3 bases from V and 5 bases from J, with 4 bases between. CDR3 protein: CASSYGETQYF. CDR3 coding DNA: TGTGCCAGCAGTTATGGGGAGACCCAGTACTTC.

The chain employs TRBV6-5 and TRBJ1-5; maybe TRBD1 (6 bases). V was clipped by 2 bases and J by 5 bases, with 13 bases between them. The CDR3 length is 15 residues. Germline V CDR1 and CDR2: MNHEY, SVGAGI. The CDR3 is CASSYQTGWDQPQHF. The CDR3 nucleotides are TGTGCCAGCAGTTACCAAACAGGGTGGGATCAGCCCCAGCATTTT.

The rearrangement joins TRBV5-8 to TRBJ2-7; 7 nucleotides agree with TRBD1. Per germline, CDR1 SGHTS and CDR2 YDEGEE. The CDR3 sequence is 14 residues long. The trim removed 4 bases at V and 3 bases at J, leaving 7 bases unmatched. CDR3 loop: CASSLRGTDYEQYF. The CDR3 region has the DNA TGTGCCAGCAGCCTGAGGGGGACAGACTACGAGCAGTACTTC.

V gene TRBV7-9 combines with J gene TRBJ2-1; no clear D gene. The V and J ends lost 1 base and 10 bases respectively, with 11 bases between them. Germline loops: CDR1 SEHNR, CDR2 FQNEAQ (reference sequence). The CDR3 totals 13 residues. This CDR3 reads CASSLVLAHEQFF. The CDR3 region has the DNA TGTGCCAGCAGCTTAGTTCTGGCTCACGAGCAGTTCTTC.

In this sample, this clone turned up a few times. CDR3 bases: TGTGCCAGCAGATCTGGAGGGGGTTCACCCCTCCACTTT. The encoded protein is CASRSGGGSPLHF. V is TRBV27 and J is TRBJ1-6; tentative D call: TRBD1 (6 bases). Germline-derived CDR1 and CDR2 are MNHEY and SMNVEV (reference sequence). V lost 6 bases, J lost 9 bases, and 12 bases lay in between. This CDR3 comprises 13 residues.

V is TRBV2 and J is TRBJ1-2, with 7 bases matching TRBD1. The length of the CDR3 is 13 residues. Germline V gene sequence: CDR1 SNHLY, CDR2 FYNNEI. The V gene end was trimmed by 10 bases and the J gene end by 4 bases; junction bases not matched to a gene: 9. The DNA of the CDR3 is TGTGCCACCACACAGGGACAGCCCTATGGCTACACCTTC. Protein product: CATTQGQPYGYTF. Together with reference TRBV2 and TRBJ1-2, the CDR3 gives the full variable domain: EPEVTQTPSHQVTQMGQEVILRCVPISNHLYFYWYRQILGQKVEFLVSFYNNEISEKSEIFDDQFSVERPDGSNFTLKIRSTKLEDSAMYFCATTQGQPYGYTFGSGTRLTVV.

This sequence joins TRBV30 and TRBJ2-1; 8 bases are shared with TRBD2. CDR1 is GTSNPN, CDR2 SVGIG, per germline (reference sequence). Unmatched junction bases numbered 7, after V lost 5 bases and J lost 10 bases. The CDR3 has 12 residues. In DNA form, the CDR3 reads TGTGCCTGGGGGGCTCGGGGGGGCGAGCAGTTCTTC. This encodes CAWGARGGEQFF. The variable domain in full, completed from reference TRBV30 and TRBJ2-1, reads SQTIHQWPATLVQPVGSPLSLECTVEGTSNPNLYWYRQAAGRGLQLLFYSVGIGQISSEVPQNLSASRPQDRQFILSSKKLLLSDSGFYLCAWGARGGEQFFGPGTRLTVL.

CDR3 sequence (DNA): TGTGCCAGCAGCGAGGGGAGTTTTAATTCACCCCTCCACTTT. Encoded protein: CASSEGSFNSPLHF. The chain couples TRBV9 to TRBJ1-6; a possible D gene is TRBD1 (5 bases). Between the trimmed V and J ends, which lost 3 bases and 6 bases, there was a span of 10 bases. This CDR3 region has 14 residues. CDR1 is SGDLS, CDR2 YYNGEE, per germline.

The chain has TRBV7-9 and TRBJ1-6; 7 bases are shared with TRBD1. The ends lost 2 bases at V and 9 bases at J; junction bases unmatched: 7. This CDR3 is built from 15 residues. Germline values: CDR1 SEHNR, CDR2 FQNEAQ (reference sequence). CDR3 sequence: CASSLTGDEGSPLHF. CDR3 sequence (DNA): TGTGCCAGCAGCTTAACAGGGGACGAAGGTTCACCCCTCCACTTT.

J is TRBJ2-1 and V is TRBV4-1, with a tentative D call TRBD2 (5 bases). CDR1 MGHRA and CDR2 YSYEKL come from the germline V gene. The CDR3 covers 14 residues. V lost 0 bases and J lost 13, with 16 bases in between. The CDR3 protein is CASSQESEGISQFF. The CDR3 nucleotides are TGCGCCAGCAGCCAAGAATCAGAGGGAATTTCTCAGTTCTTC.

This clone was counted between two and nine times. The CDR3 DNA sequence: TGTGCCAGTAGTATTGGCAGCTCTGGGACCGGGGAGCTGTTTTTT. Its protein is CASSIGSSGTGELFF. The chain carries TRBV19 and TRBJ2-2; D gene ambiguous. Germline V gene data show CDR1 as LNHDA and CDR2 as SQIVND (reference sequence). There are 15 residues in the CDR3. The V end was cut by 3 bases, the J end by 5 bases, with 13 bases between.

The V gene is TRBV11-2, the J gene TRBJ2-5; 7 bases agree with TRBD1. In germline, CDR1 is SGHAT, CDR2 FQNNGV. This CDR3 has 16 amino acids. Trimming cost V 2 bases and J 1 base; bases outside gene matches: 7. The CDR3 loop is CASSLRQGRLQETQYF. Here the CDR3 DNA reads TGTGCCAGCAGCTTAAGACAGGGAAGGCTCCAAGAGACCCAGTACTTC.

The V call is TRBV7-3, the J call TRBJ2-5; 15 positions agree with TRBD2. There are 16 residues in the CDR3. The V gene end was trimmed by 6 bases and the J gene end by 4 bases; junction bases not matched to a gene: 6. Germline V gene sequence: CDR1 SGHTA, CDR2 FQGTGA. The chain's CDR3 is CASSSGTSGGRETQYF. DNA of the CDR3: TGTGCCAGCAGTTCCGGGACTAGCGGGGGGAGAGAGACCCAGTACTTC.

This clone has just a few counts. The gene calls are TRBV11-2 and TRBJ1-6; D is unclear. The V end lost 4 bases, the J end lost 10 bases, and 14 bases lay between the germline ends. The CDR3 runs to 14 residues. CDR1 is SGHAT, CDR2 FQNNGV, per germline. The CDR3 nucleotides are TGTGCCAGCAGCTCCCCTCAGGCAGCATCACCCCTCCACTTT. Protein product: CASSSPQAASPLHF.

This chain joins TRBV28 and TRBJ2-2; D possibly corresponds to TRBD2 (5 bases). The CDR3 covers 14 residues. From germline, CDR1 is MDHEN and CDR2 SYDVKM. V lost 3 bases, J lost 0 bases, and 5 bases lay in between. Here the CDR3 DNA reads TGTGCCAGCAGTTTCGGGACGAACACCGGGGAGCTGTTTTTT. Its translation: CASSFGTNTGELFF.

The gene calls are TRBV5-1 and TRBJ1-2; 9 bases map to TRBD1. CDR3 length equals 14 residues. The V gene end was trimmed by 5 bases and the J gene end by 11 bases; junction bases not matched to a gene: 13. Per germline, CDR1 SGHRS and CDR2 YFSETQ. The CDR3 protein is CASRGGTGTIVYTF. The CDR3 DNA follows: TGCGCCAGCAGGGGTGGGACAGGGACCATTGTATACACCTTC.

This sequence joins TRBV5-1 and TRBJ2-7; D possibly corresponds to TRBD1 (5 bases). The CDR3 extends over 12 amino acids. The V end was cut by 4 bases, the J end by 4 bases, with 9 bases between. The V gene's germline CDR1 is SGHRS and CDR2 YFSETQ. CDR3 nucleotides: TGCGCCAGCAGCAAATCAGGGTACGAGCAGTACTTC. Protein product: CASSKSGYEQYF.

The chain combines TRBV6-5 with TRBJ1-3; 8 bases are shared with TRBD1. The CDR3 has 15 residues. V gave up 0 bases and J gave up 2 bases; unmatched junction bases: 0. Germline CDR1 and CDR2: MNHEY and SVGAGI. CDR3 nucleotide sequence: TGTGCCAGCAGTTACTCGGACAGGGCTGGAAACACCATATATTTT. Protein product: CASSYSDRAGNTIYF.

The CDR3: CASRPSGALYEQYV. The CDR3 DNA reads TGTGCCAGCAGACCTAGCGGGGCTCTTTACGAGCAGTACGTC. The V gene is TRBV6-1, the J gene TRBJ2-7; TRBD2 aligns across 9 bases. Germline lookup yields CDR1 MNHNS and CDR2 SASEGT. V shed 6 bases and J 4 bases; nucleotides not matched to a gene: 7. CDR3 length: 14 amino acids.

The chain couples TRBV18 to TRBJ1-1, with D tentatively TRBD1 (5 bases). Germline V gene lookup returns CDR1 KGHSH and CDR2 LQKENI. The V end lost 2 bases, the J end lost 1 base, and 11 bases lay between the germline ends. The CDR3 has 15 amino acids. The CDR3 region is CASSPARQPNTEAFF. DNA for the CDR3: TGTGCCAGCTCACCAGCGCGACAGCCGAACACTGAAGCTTTCTTT.